The 23 T cell receptor beta chains given below trace back to one sample, sequenced in a study of OX40 agonist ivuxolimab in advanced cancers. The assay was immunoSEQ multiplex PCR, and TCRdb's table has in-frame clones only and misses some. The profile covers 60,000 to 85,000 clones, with around 87% appearing a single time and about 4.1% taken by the ten largest. The input for sequencing was CD4+ or CD8+ T cells sorted from blood, taken in a trial of the OX40 agonist ivuxolimab. The receptors stem from an adult with an advanced solid tumor such as melanoma, head and neck, liver or kidney cancer.

V gene TRBV7-6 combines with J gene TRBJ2-2; no clear D. The V gene lost 4 bases and the J gene lost 3 bases, with 9 bases spanning the gap. CDR3 length: 14 residues. Germline loops: CDR1 SGHVS, CDR2 FNYEAQ. The CDR3 coding sequence is TGTGCCAGCAGCTCCAGACCCGACACCGGGGAGCTGTTTTTT. Its translation is CASSSRPDTGELFF.

The J gene is TRBJ2-2, the V gene TRBV7-2, with D perhaps matching TRBD1 or TRBD2 (5 bases each). V gave up 2 bases and J gave up 5 bases, with 21 bases separating them. Germline assignment: CDR1 SGHTA and CDR2 FQGNSA. This CDR3 is built from 18 residues. The CDR3 protein is CASSLWSVGGSSTGELFF. CDR3 bases: TGTGCCAGCAGCTTATGGTCGGTTGGGGGAAGTAGTACCGGGGAGCTGTTTTTT.

The chain is built from TRBV7-2 and TRBJ2-7; weak D call: TRBD1 (5 bases). The CDR3 is made up of 15 amino acids. Between the trimmed V and J ends, which lost 1 base and 2 bases, there was a span of 12 bases. CDR1 is SGHTA and CDR2 is FQGNSA in the germline V gene. CDR3 loop: CASSLGGGQTYEQYF. In DNA form, the CDR3 reads TGTGCCAGCAGCTTAGGGGGTGGACAAACCTACGAGCAGTACTTC.

The chain links TRBV7-6 to TRBJ2-7; unclear D gene. The CDR3 contains 14 residues. The V and J ends lost 6 bases and 5 bases respectively, with 17 bases between them. CDR1 is SGHVS, CDR2 FNYEAQ, per germline. The CDR3 loop reads CASSPKAGLDEQYF. Here the CDR3 DNA reads TGTGCCAGCAGTCCCAAGGCCGGGCTGGACGAGCAGTACTTC.

The V and J genes are TRBV27 and TRBJ2-3; weak D call: TRBD1 (6 bases). V lost 6 bases, J lost 1 base, and 14 bases lay in between. The germline V gene has CDR1 MNHEY and CDR2 SMNVEV (reference sequence). The CDR3 is made up of 15 amino acids. The CDR3 DNA reads as TGTGCCAGCAGCACCTGGACAGCTCGCACAGATACGCAGTATTTT. Translation: CASSTWTARTDTQYF.

The chain uses TRBV30 and TRBJ1-5; D possibly corresponds to TRBD1 (6 bases). The CDR3 is 16 residues long. The V end lost 0 bases, the J end lost 1 base, and 13 bases lay between the germline ends. Germline loops: CDR1 GTSNPN, CDR2 SVGIG (reference sequence). In DNA form, the CDR3 reads TGTGCCTGGAGTGTAAGGGGGGGTCGGAGCAATCAGCCCCAGCATTTT. It encodes CAWSVRGGRSNQPQHF.

The genes are TRBV6-5 and TRBJ2-7; D call uncertain. V was shortened by 0 bases and J by 6 bases, with 6 bases between the two germline ends. The CDR3 extends over 12 amino acids. Germline loops: CDR1 MNHEY, CDR2 SVGAGI. The CDR3: CASSYSMGEQYF. The DNA for the CDR3 is TGTGCCAGCAGTTACTCGATGGGCGAGCAGTACTTC.

The chain uses TRBV9 and TRBJ1-6; 7 bases align to TRBD1. This CDR3 has 15 residues. V trimming: 4 bases; J trimming: 11 bases; junction bases outside the gene matches: 12. Germline CDR1 reads SGDLS; CDR2 reads YYNGEE. CDR3 region: CASSPGDRSRPPLHF. The CDR3 DNA follows: TGTGCCAGCAGCCCAGGGGACAGATCAAGACCACCCCTCCACTTT.

V usage is TRBV11-3 and J usage is TRBJ2-1; the D gene is possibly TRBD1 (7 bases). In germline, CDR1 is SGHNT, CDR2 YENEEA. The CDR3 runs to 14 residues. Between the trimmed V and J ends, which lost 5 bases and 7 bases, there was a span of 15 bases. The CDR3 protein is CASSPKSGGNEQFF. The CDR3 DNA reads as TGTGCCAGCAGCCCCAAGTCAGGGGGGAATGAGCAGTTCTTC.

The chain is built from TRBV30 and TRBJ2-7, with 7 bases matching TRBD1. Per the germline V gene, CDR1 is GTSNPN and CDR2 is SVGIG (reference sequence). V was clipped by 0 bases and J by 5 bases; unmatched bases: 19. This CDR3 has 18 amino acids. CDR3 nucleotides: TGTGCCTGGAGTGTAGTCAGGGGGTTGGCAATGTGGGATAACGAGCAGTACTTC. Translating gives CAWSVVRGLAMWDNEQYF.

The chain uses TRBV7-9 and TRBJ2-6, with D tentatively TRBD2 (6 bases). Germline assignment: CDR1 SEHNR and CDR2 FQNEAQ (reference sequence). V shed 5 bases and J shed 0 bases, with 14 bases lying between them. This CDR3 comprises 17 residues. In DNA form, the CDR3 reads TGTGCCAGCAGCCCTTACCTAGCGAACTCTGGGGCCAACGTCCTGACTTTC. Translated, it gives CASSPYLANSGANVLTF. Full variable domain (missing parts from reference TRBV7-9 and TRBJ2-6): DTGVSQNPRHKITKRGQNVTFRCDPISEHNRLYWYRQTLGQGPEFLTYFQNEAQLEKSRLLSDRFSAERPKGSFSTLEIQRTEQGDSAMYLCASSPYLANSGANVLTFGAGSRLTVL.

The chain recombines TRBV29-1 with TRBJ2-7, with TRBD1 matching 7 bases. With V trimmed by 3 bases and J by 7 bases, 6 bases remained unmatched. CDR3 length: 12 residues. Germline V gives CDR1 SQVTM, CDR2 ANQGSEA. The CDR3 sequence: CSVDHRGSEQYF. CDR3 DNA sequence: TGCAGCGTTGACCACAGGGGCTCGGAGCAGTACTTC.

J is TRBJ2-1 and V is TRBV28, with 7 bases fitting TRBD2. The length of the CDR3 is 14 residues. V shed 3 bases and J 4 bases; nucleotides not matched to a gene: 3. Germline assignment: CDR1 MDHEN and CDR2 SYDVKM. The CDR3 DNA is TGTGCCAGCAGTTTTCGCGGGGGATACAATGAGCAGTTCTTC. Amino acids: CASSFRGGYNEQFF.

This sequence joins TRBV18 and TRBJ2-2, with 7 bases lining up with TRBD1. The V and J ends lost 5 bases and 2 bases, in that order; junction bases with no gene match: 5. This CDR3 is built from 15 residues. CDR1 and CDR2 from the germline V gene are KGHSH and LQKENI. The CDR3: CASSSRTGNTGELFF. CDR3 coding DNA: TGTGCCAGCTCATCGCGGACAGGAAACACCGGGGAGCTGTTTTTT.

This clone showed up many times. The V gene is TRBV9, the J gene TRBJ2-1, with D possibly matching TRBD2 (5 bases). V gave up 0 bases and J gave up 9 bases, with 10 bases separating them. This CDR3 contains 13 residues. Germline CDR1 and CDR2: SGDLS and YYNGEE. Written as DNA, the CDR3 is TGTGCCAGCAGCGTAGATGGCGGAGGTGAGCAGTTCTTC. This encodes CASSVDGGGEQFF.

This clone appeared once. The chain has TRBV6-1 and TRBJ1-2; D uncertain. Germline V gives CDR1 MNHNS, CDR2 SASEGT. The CDR3 runs 10 residues. V was shortened by 5 bases and J by 6 bases, with 4 bases between the two germline ends. The CDR3 is CASSRDGYTF. The CDR3 nucleotides read TGTGCCAGCAGTAGGGATGGCTACACCTTC.

The V gene is TRBV6-1, the J gene TRBJ2-2, with TRBD2 as a possible D gene (6 bases). Trimming took 10 bases from V and 5 from J, leaving 17 bases between them. There are 14 residues in the CDR3. Germline CDR1 and CDR2: MNHNS and SASEGT. The CDR3 spells CAIRLDLLTGELFF. The CDR3 bases are TGTGCCATCCGACTAGATTTATTAACCGGGGAGCTGTTTTTT.

The chain joins TRBV11-2 to TRBJ2-7; 10 bases fit TRBD2. Per the germline V gene, CDR1 is SGHAT and CDR2 is FQNNGV. The CDR3 contains 17 residues. V dropped 4 bases and J dropped 5; count of bases not matched to a gene: 14. CDR3 sequence (DNA): TGTGCCAGCAGCTCTGGAGGAGCGGGAGGGTATACCGACGAGCAGTACTTC. Amino acid sequence: CASSSGGAGGYTDEQYF.

On this clone: Within the sample, other DNA sequences also encode this same CDR3. The gene calls are TRBV19 and TRBJ2-2, with TRBD2 matching 11 bases. The V gene end was trimmed by 4 bases and the J gene end by 9 bases; junction bases not matched to a gene: 7. Germline V gives CDR1 LNHDA, CDR2 SQIVND (reference sequence). The CDR3 covers 15 residues. The CDR3 nucleotides read TGTGCCAGTAGTACTGTTAGCGGGGGGGGGCGGGAGCTGTTTTTT. Protein sequence: CASSTVSGGGRELFF.

The rearrangement joins TRBV30 to TRBJ1-2; TRBD1 matches at 7 bases. Germline V CDR1 and CDR2: GTSNPN, SVGIG (reference sequence). The junction had 11 bases not matched to a gene; V was cut back by 4 bases and J by 0 bases. This CDR3 has 16 residues. CDR3 DNA: TGTGCCTGGAAGCGCCCTGGGACAGAAGCTAACTATGGCTACACCTTC. Its protein is CAWKRPGTEANYGYTF.

The rearrangement links TRBV6-1 to TRBJ2-3; 10 positions match TRBD2. CDR3 size: 15 residues. With 7 bases clipped from V and 4 bases from J, the junction kept 8 bases outside the gene matches. Looked up from germline, CDR1 is MNHNS and CDR2 is SASEGT. CDR3 protein: CASTGTSGIADTQYF. CDR3 nucleotides: TGTGCCAGCACCGGTACTAGCGGGATAGCAGATACGCAGTATTTT.

J is TRBJ2-1 and V is TRBV5-1; 9 bases line up with TRBD2. Germline V gives CDR1 SGHRS, CDR2 YFSETQ. The CDR3 consists of 18 residues. Trimming removed 4 bases from V and 1 base from J; junction bases left unmatched: 12. The CDR3 here is CASSPDLQRGASYNEQFF. CDR3 DNA: TGCGCCAGCAGCCCGGATCTTCAGCGGGGGGCGTCCTACAATGAGCAGTTCTTC.

The V and J genes are TRBV6-6 and TRBJ2-3, with unresolved D. Trimming removed 2 bases from V and 2 bases from J, with 11 bases in between. This CDR3 has 15 amino acids. Per germline, CDR1 MNHNY and CDR2 SVGAGI (reference sequence). The CDR3 spells CASSYIGAPTDTQYF. CDR3 nucleotide sequence: TGTGCCAGCAGTTACATCGGAGCCCCCACAGATACGCAGTATTTT.